This T cell receptor (beta chain) was observed in a study of CD8+ T cells in alopecia areata. Overall study: Twice daily, treated patients received 5 to 10 mg of oral tofacitinib.

cDNA reverse transcribed from extracted RNA served as the sequencing template. Some clones are missing from TCRdb's copy, which holds only in-frame ones; the method was immunoSEQ multiplex PCR. The sample lists under 250,000 clones, approximately 61% occurring once. Peripheral blood samples and lesional scalp punch biopsies were obtained from alopecia areata patients. Investigators sorted PBMCs to obtain both CD4+ and CD8+ T cells. Trimming pared 3 bases from V and 4 bases from J, leaving 7 bases between. Germline V gene data show CDR1 as LNHDA and CDR2 as SQIVND (reference sequence). This CDR3 region has 13 residues. This clone has only a few counts.

This chain uses TRBV19 with TRBJ2-1, with D unclear. This specimen was CD4+ T cells sorted from blood, taken at week 0. This receptor was taken from a human donor with alopecia areata. Here the CDR3 DNA reads TGTGCCAGTAGTATTGGGCAGTACAATGAGCAGTTCTTC. Translation: CASSIGQYNEQFF.